A selection of T cell receptor beta chains follows, all from one sample in a study of blood T cell repertoires in COVID-19. Repertoires were generated with immunoSEQ multiplex PCR, while TCRdb's copy carries only in-frame clones and drops some. The table shows approximately 140,000 clones, with over 60% occurring only once. Sequencing was performed on peripheral blood. All receptors come from a man between 50 and 59 years old with acute or convalescent COVID-19. Both conserved end residues are part of each CDR3.

j_gene: TRBJ2-3; v_gene: TRBV9; CDR3aa: CASSVGLGQDTQYF
j_gene: TRBJ2-5; v_gene: TRBV18; CDR3aa: CASSPGQGQTQYF
j_gene: TRBJ1-6; v_gene: TRBV25-1; CDR3aa: CASSDGAIPYNSPLHF
j_gene: TRBJ1-1; v_gene: TRBV29-1; CDR3aa: CSAQQGAKAFF
j_gene: TRBJ2-1; v_gene: TRBV5-1; CDR3aa: CASSQQDLYNEQFF
j_gene: TRBJ1-5; v_gene: TRBV18; CDR3aa: CASSGGPQPQHF
j_gene: TRBJ2-3; v_gene: TRBV5-6; CDR3aa: CASSRENTQYF
j_gene: TRBJ2-5; v_gene: TRBV15; CDR3aa: CATSWIQGSETQYF
j_gene: TRBJ1-3; v_gene: TRBV5-1; CDR3aa: CASSFDSISSGTIYF
j_gene: TRBJ2-2; v_gene: TRBV9; CDR3aa: CASSVATGENTGELFF
j_gene: TRBJ2-2; v_gene: TRBV10-3; CDR3aa: CAISGVGGGNTGELFF
j_gene: TRBJ2-2; v_gene: TRBV9; CDR3aa: CASSVGTGVPGELFF
j_gene: TRBJ2-3; v_gene: TRBV19; CDR3aa: CASSVDRGDTQYF
j_gene: TRBJ2-3; v_gene: TRBV25-1; CDR3aa: CASSETSGGTITDTQYF
j_gene: TRBJ1-6; v_gene: TRBV6-1; CDR3aa: CASSEGAVTPLHF
j_gene: TRBJ1-1; v_gene: TRBV10-2; CDR3aa: CASSEGRVNTEAFF
j_gene: TRBJ1-1; v_gene: TRBV5-1; CDR3aa: CASSTGTGETEAFF
j_gene: TRBJ1-3; v_gene: TRBV6-5; CDR3aa: CASSLYRDTIYF
j_gene: TRBJ1-6; v_gene: TRBV2; CDR3aa: CASTGGNYNSPLHF
j_gene: TRBJ2-7; v_gene: TRBV10-3; CDR3aa: CAISDPGQGTGNEQYF
j_gene: TRBJ1-2; v_gene: TRBV6-5; CDR3aa: CASRGRGQANYGYTF
j_gene: TRBJ2-1; v_gene: TRBV7-2; CDR3aa: CASSPRTGPREQFF
j_gene: TRBJ2-2; v_gene: TRBV19; CDR3aa: CASIQGAGTGELFF
j_gene: TRBJ2-4; v_gene: TRBV19; CDR3aa: CASSSGTQAKNIQYF
j_gene: TRBJ2-7; v_gene: TRBV5-1; CDR3aa: CASSLASGGPYEQYF
j_gene: TRBJ1-4; v_gene: TRBV6-1; CDR3aa: CASSESYGDNEKLFF
j_gene: TRBJ1-2; v_gene: TRBV5-4; CDR3aa: CASSPRGGVDYGYTF
j_gene: TRBJ2-5; v_gene: TRBV23-1; CDR3aa: CASSKRDSGTQYF
j_gene: TRBJ1-4; v_gene: TRBV9; CDR3aa: CASSVAGGYEKLFF
j_gene: TRBJ2-5; v_gene: TRBV9; CDR3aa: CASSVGVGETQYF
j_gene: TRBJ1-2; v_gene: TRBV11-1; CDR3aa: CASSLAGGVGYTF
j_gene: TRBJ2-3; v_gene: TRBV11-2; CDR3aa: CASSLAYASHFSTDTQYF
j_gene: TRBJ2-5; v_gene: TRBV2; CDR3aa: CASSEGQGETQYF
j_gene: TRBJ2-3; v_gene: TRBV18; CDR3aa: CASSPQDSPRADTQYF
j_gene: TRBJ1-2; v_gene: TRBV3-1/TRBV3-2; CDR3aa: CASSDRDRGYTF
j_gene: TRBJ2-2; v_gene: TRBV11-3; CDR3aa: CASSLFSGELFF
j_gene: TRBJ1-1; v_gene: TRBV6-5; CDR3aa: CASSSRTGGGNTEAFF
j_gene: TRBJ2-3; v_gene: TRBV5-1; CDR3aa: CASSRGRGATTSTDTQYF
j_gene: TRBJ1-1; v_gene: TRBV5-1; CDR3aa: CASSLGTGGTEAFF
j_gene: TRBJ1-1; v_gene: TRBV19; CDR3aa: CARHRGNRVTNTEAFF
j_gene: TRBJ1-2; v_gene: TRBV27; CDR3aa: CASSRAGQFHGYTF
j_gene: TRBJ1-3; v_gene: TRBV13; CDR3aa: CASSQGAGNTIYF
j_gene: TRBJ2-1; v_gene: TRBV7-4; CDR3aa: CASSSRPSGHLGANEQFF
j_gene: TRBJ2-7; v_gene: TRBV7-8; CDR3aa: CASSLIPGQGIYEQYF
j_gene: TRBJ1-2; v_gene: TRBV9; CDR3aa: CASSVAGGEGGYTF
j_gene: TRBJ1-3; v_gene: TRBV5-1; CDR3aa: CASRAGTGSGNTIYF
j_gene: TRBJ1-1; v_gene: TRBV5-1; CDR3aa: CASSLDVRGNTEAFF
j_gene: TRBJ1-5; v_gene: TRBV15; CDR3aa: CATGADSYSNQPQHF
j_gene: TRBJ2-3; v_gene: TRBV11-2; CDR3aa: CASSADRVSTDTQYF
j_gene: TRBJ1-3; v_gene: TRBV9; CDR3aa: CASTRGNSGNTIYF
j_gene: TRBJ2-3; v_gene: TRBV9; CDR3aa: CASSVGTGADTQYF
j_gene: TRBJ1-1; v_gene: TRBV4-1; CDR3aa: CASSQEFGAVNTEAFF
j_gene: TRBJ2-1; v_gene: TRBV2; CDR3aa: CASSPGLAEHNEQFF
j_gene: TRBJ2-7; v_gene: TRBV7-3; CDR3aa: CASSLGTGGSYEQYF
j_gene: TRBJ1-5; v_gene: TRBV5-6; CDR3aa: CASSFGQNNQPQHF
j_gene: TRBJ1-2; v_gene: TRBV7-9; CDR3aa: CASTAQGIYGYTF
j_gene: TRBJ1-5; v_gene: TRBV6-1; CDR3aa: CASSEDRIHSNQPQHF
j_gene: TRBJ2-1; v_gene: TRBV4-1; CDR3aa: CASSQGQGPVF